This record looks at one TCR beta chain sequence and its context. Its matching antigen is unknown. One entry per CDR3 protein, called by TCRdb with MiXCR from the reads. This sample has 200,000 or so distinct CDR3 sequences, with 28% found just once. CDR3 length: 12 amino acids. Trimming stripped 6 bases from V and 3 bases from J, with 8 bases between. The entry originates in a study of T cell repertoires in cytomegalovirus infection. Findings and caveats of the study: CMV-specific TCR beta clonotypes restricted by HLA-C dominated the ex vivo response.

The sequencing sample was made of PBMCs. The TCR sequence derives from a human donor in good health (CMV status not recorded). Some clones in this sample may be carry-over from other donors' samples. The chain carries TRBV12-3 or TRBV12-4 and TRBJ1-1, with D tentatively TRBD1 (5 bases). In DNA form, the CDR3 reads TGTGCCAGCAGCCGACAGTACACTGAAGCTTTCTTT. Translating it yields CASSRQYTEAFF.